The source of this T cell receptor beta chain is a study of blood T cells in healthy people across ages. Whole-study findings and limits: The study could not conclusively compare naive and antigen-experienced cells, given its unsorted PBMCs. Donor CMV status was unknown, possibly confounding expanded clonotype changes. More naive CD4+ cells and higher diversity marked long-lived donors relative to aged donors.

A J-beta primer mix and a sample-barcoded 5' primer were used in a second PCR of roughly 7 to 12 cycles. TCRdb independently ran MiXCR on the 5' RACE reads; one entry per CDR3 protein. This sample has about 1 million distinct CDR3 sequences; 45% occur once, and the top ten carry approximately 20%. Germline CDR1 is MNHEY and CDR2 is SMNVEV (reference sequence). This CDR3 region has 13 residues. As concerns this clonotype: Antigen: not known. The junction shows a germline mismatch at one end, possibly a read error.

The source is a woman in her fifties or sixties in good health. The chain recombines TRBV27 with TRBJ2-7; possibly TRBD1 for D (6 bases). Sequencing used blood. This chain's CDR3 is CTSSFGTFYEQYF. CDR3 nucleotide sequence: TGTACCAGCAGTTTCGGGACATTCTACGAGCAGTACTTC.